The sequence of this T cell receptor (beta chain) was determined in a study of cytomegalovirus exposure and HLA in healthy donors. The study ran its PCR with 60 Vbeta and 13 Jbeta primers. The table came from immunoSEQ multiplex PCR; TCRdb's copy has only in-frame clones and leaves some out. Of about 110,000 clones in the sample, around 80% are singletons; the top ten hold roughly 2.1%. There are 15 residues in the CDR3. CDR1 SGHKS and CDR2 YYEKEE come from the germline V gene (reference sequence). V was clipped by 1 base and J by 5 bases, with 15 bases between them. Input material: PBMCs. The source is a man in his thirties or forties in good health and CMV-seronegative. The gene calls are TRBV5-5 and TRBJ1-2; D uncertain. The CDR3 DNA reads TGTGCCAGCAGCTTGACAGAGGAGGCCCCTTATGGCTACACCTTC. This encodes CASSLTEEAPYGYTF.